This TCR beta chain emerged from a study of blood T cell repertoires in COVID-19. This CDR3 comprises 15 residues. V gave up 4 bases and J gave up 3 bases; unmatched junction bases: 5. Per germline, CDR1 KGHDR and CDR2 SFDVKD. Assay used: immunoSEQ multiplex PCR; TCRdb lists only in-frame clones, some missing. The sample has roughly 250,000 clones, 83% seen once; the top ten hold around 3.5%. The receptor was isolated from a woman aged 40 to 49 who had been exposed to COVID-19. Sequences were obtained from PBMCs or T cells enriched from blood (not recorded which). The chain recombines TRBV24-1 with TRBJ2-1, with 7 bases lining up with TRBD2. CDR3 amino acids: CATSDPRTSYNEQFF. The DNA for the CDR3 is TGTGCCACCAGTGACCCCCGGACTAGCTACAATGAGCAGTTCTTC.